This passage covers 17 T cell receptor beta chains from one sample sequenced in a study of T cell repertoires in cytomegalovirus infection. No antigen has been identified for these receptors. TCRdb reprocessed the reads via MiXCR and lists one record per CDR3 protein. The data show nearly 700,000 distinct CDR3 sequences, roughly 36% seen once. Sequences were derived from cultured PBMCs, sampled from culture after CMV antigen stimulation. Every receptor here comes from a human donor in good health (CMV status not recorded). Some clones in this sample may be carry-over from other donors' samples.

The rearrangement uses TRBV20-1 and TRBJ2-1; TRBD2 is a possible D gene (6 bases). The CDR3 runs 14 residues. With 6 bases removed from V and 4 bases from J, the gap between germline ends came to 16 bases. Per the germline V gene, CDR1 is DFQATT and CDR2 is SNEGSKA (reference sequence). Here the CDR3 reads CSAGLPRPYNEQFF. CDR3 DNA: TGCAGTGCCGGACTACCTCGCCCTTACAATGAGCAGTTCTTC.

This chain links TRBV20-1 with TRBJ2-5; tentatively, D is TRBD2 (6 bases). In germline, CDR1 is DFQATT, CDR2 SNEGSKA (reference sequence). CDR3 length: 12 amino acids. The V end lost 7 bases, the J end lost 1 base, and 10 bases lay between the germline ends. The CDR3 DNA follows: TGCAGTGTTGGACTAATCCAAGAGACCCAGTACTTC. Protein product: CSVGLIQETQYF.

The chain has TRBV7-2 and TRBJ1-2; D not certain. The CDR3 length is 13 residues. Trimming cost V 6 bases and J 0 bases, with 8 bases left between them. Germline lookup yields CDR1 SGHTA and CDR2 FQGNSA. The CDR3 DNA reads TGTGCCAGCAGTAGGGTTGCTAACTATGGCTACACCTTC. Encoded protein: CASSRVANYGYTF.

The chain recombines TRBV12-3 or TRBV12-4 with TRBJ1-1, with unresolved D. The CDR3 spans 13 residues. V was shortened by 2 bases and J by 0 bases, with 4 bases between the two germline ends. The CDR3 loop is CASSLYVNTEAFF. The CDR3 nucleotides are TGTGCCAGCAGTTTATATGTGAACACTGAAGCTTTCTTT.

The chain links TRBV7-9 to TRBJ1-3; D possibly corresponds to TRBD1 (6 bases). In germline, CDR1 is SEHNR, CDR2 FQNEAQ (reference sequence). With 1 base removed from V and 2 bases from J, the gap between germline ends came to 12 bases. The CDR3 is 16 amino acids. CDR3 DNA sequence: TGTGCCAGCAGCTTAGTTTTACCAGGGGCTGGAAACACCATATATTTT. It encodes CASSLVLPGAGNTIYF.

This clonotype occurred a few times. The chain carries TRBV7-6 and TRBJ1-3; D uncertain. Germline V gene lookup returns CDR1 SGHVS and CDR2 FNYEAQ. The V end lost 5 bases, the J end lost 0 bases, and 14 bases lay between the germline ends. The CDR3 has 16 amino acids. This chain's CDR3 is CASSPTAIISGNTIYF. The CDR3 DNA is TGTGCCAGCAGCCCGACTGCTATAATCTCTGGAAACACCATATATTTT.

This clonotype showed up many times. The CDR3 spells CASSPNGLIKTGQPQHF. The CDR3 DNA sequence: TGTGCCAGCAGCCCTAACGGCCTGATCAAAACCGGGCAGCCCCAGCATTTT. The rearrangement joins TRBV7-8 to TRBJ1-5; D gene uncertain. Trimming pared 5 bases from V and 7 bases from J, leaving 24 bases between. The V gene's germline CDR1 is SGHVS and CDR2 FQNEAQ. The CDR3 has 17 residues.

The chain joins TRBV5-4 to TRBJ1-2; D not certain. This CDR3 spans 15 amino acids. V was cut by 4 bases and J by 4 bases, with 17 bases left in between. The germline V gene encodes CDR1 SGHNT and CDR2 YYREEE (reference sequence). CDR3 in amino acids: CASSPAALDGYGYTF. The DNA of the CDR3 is TGTGCCAGCAGCCCTGCCGCCCTTGATGGCTATGGCTACACCTTC.

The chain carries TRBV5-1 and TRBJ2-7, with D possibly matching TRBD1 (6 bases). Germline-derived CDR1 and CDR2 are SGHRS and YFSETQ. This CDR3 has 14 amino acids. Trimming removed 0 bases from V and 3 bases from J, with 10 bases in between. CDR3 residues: CASSLDRDRYEQYF. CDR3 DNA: TGCGCCAGCAGCTTGGACAGGGACCGCTACGAGCAGTACTTC.

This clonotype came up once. CDR3 sequence (DNA): TGTGCCAGCAGCCGAGGGACTTACAATGAGCAGTTCTTC. Translated, it gives CASSRGTYNEQFF. This sequence joins TRBV4-2 and TRBJ2-1, with TRBD2 as a possible D gene (6 bases). Germline V gene lookup returns CDR1 LGHNA and CDR2 YNFKEQ. CDR3 length: 13 amino acids. Trimming cost V 4 bases and J 4 bases, with 8 bases left between them.

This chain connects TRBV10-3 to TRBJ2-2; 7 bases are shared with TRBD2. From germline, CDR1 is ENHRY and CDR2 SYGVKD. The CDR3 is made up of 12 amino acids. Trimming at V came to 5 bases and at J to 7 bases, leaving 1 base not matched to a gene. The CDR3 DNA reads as TGTGCCATCAGTCTAGCGGACGGGGAGCTGTTTTTT. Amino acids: CAISLADGELFF.

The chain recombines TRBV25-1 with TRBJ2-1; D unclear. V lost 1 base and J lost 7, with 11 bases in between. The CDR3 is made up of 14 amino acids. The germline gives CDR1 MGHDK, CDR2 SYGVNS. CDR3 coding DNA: TGTGCCAGCAGTGAATTAGCTATGGGAAATGAGCAGTTCTTC. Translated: CASSELAMGNEQFF.

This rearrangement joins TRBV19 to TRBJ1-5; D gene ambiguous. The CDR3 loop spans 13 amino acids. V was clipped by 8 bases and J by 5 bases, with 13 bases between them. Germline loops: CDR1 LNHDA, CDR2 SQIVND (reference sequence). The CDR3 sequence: CASSGSNHQPQHF. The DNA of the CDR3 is TGTGCCAGTTCGGGATCCAACCATCAGCCCCAGCATTTT.

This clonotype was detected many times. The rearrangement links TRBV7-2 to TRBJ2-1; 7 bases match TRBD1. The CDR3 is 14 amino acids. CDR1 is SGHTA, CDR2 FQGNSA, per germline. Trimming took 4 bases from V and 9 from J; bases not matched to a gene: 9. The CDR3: CASSSVPTGVEQFF. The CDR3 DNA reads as TGTGCCAGCAGCTCGGTGCCCACAGGGGTTGAGCAGTTCTTC.

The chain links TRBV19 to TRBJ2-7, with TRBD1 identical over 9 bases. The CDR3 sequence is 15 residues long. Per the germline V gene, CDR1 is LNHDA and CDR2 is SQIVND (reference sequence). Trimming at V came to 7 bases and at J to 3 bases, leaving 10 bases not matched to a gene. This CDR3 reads CASKETGTGNYEQYF. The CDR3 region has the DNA TGTGCCAGTAAAGAGACCGGGACAGGGAACTACGAGCAGTACTTC.

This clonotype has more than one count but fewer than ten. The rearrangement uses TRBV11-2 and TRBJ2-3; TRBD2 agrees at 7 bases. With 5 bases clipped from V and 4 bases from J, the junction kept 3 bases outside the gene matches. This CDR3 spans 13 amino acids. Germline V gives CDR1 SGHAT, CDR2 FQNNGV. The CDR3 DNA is TGTGCCAGCAGCAAAACTAGCGCAGATACGCAGTATTTT. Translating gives CASSKTSADTQYF.

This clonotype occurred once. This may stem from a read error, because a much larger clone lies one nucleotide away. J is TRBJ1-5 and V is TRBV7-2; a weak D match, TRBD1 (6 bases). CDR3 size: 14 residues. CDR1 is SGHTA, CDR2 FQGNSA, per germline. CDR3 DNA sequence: TGTGCCAGCAGCTCTGGACAGTTTTATCAGCTCCAGCATTTT. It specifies CASSSGQFYQLQHF.